This T cell receptor beta chain was recovered during a study of cytomegalovirus exposure and HLA in healthy donors. PCR was performed using 60 Vbeta and 13 Jbeta primers. Sequencing used immunoSEQ multiplex PCR; TCRdb keeps in-frame clones, though not all of them. The repertoire holds approximately 54,000 clones, around 82% seen once, with roughly 3% in the top ten. Germline CDR1 is MNHEY and CDR2 is SMNVEV (reference sequence). This CDR3 comprises 11 residues. The V gene lost 6 bases and the J gene lost 13 bases, with 13 bases spanning the gap. The sample consisted of PBMCs. The TCR comes from a woman aged 18-29 years in good health and CMV-seronegative. The chain links TRBV27 to TRBJ2-1; D may be TRBD1 (5 bases). CDR3 in DNA: TGTGCCAGCAGCTCCATCCAGGGTCAGTTCTTC. Amino acid sequence: CASSSIQGQFF.